This is a list of T cell receptor beta chains from one sample in a study of shared clonotypes between healthy human individuals. Method: immunoSEQ multiplex PCR; TCRdb's copy keeps in-frame clones and lacks some. This table holds roughly 850,000 clones, about 96% found once. Sequenced: naive CD8+ T cells sorted from blood. Receptor source: a man aged 25-45 years in good health. Both conserved end residues are part of each CDR3. The D gene is left open where the match is weak. Rows give clone size only sometimes, using once, few, many, or a class for an expanded clone.

>TRBV7-9|TRBJ1-1|once|.
CASSLPILNTEAFF
TGTGCCAGCAGCTTACCAATACTGAACACTGAAGCTTTCTTT
>TRBV4-3|TRBJ2-7|.|.
CASSQDFRGVGNEQYF
TGCGCCAGCAGCCAAGATTTCAGGGGAGTAGGTAACGAGCAGTACTTC
>TRBV6-1|TRBJ2-7|.|TRBD2
CASSEGTSGGPYEQYF
TGTGCCAGCAGTGAAGGGACTAGCGGGGGTCCCTACGAGCAGTACTTC
>TRBV7-9|TRBJ1-1|once|TRBD1
CASTRPGTGMNTEAFF
TGTGCCAGCACCCGTCCCGGGACAGGGATGAACACTGAAGCTTTCTTT
>TRBV2|TRBJ2-7|.|.
CASSGPGVIHEQYF
TGTGCCAGCAGTGGCCCGGGAGTGATCCACGAGCAGTACTTC
>TRBV27|TRBJ1-5|.|.
CASSLQGVNQPQHF
TGTGCCAGCAGCCTGCAGGGAGTTAATCAGCCCCAGCATTTT
>TRBV29-1|TRBJ2-7|.|.
CSVEDGQYEQYF
TGCAGCGTTGAAGATGGGCAGTACGAGCAGTACTTC
>TRBV5-6|TRBJ1-4|once|TRBD1
CASSPGGTGREKLFF
TGTGCCAGCAGCCCCGGCGGGACAGGGAGGGAAAAACTGTTTTTT
>TRBV15|TRBJ2-5|.|.
CATSRDTASDEETQYF
TGTGCCACCAGCAGAGATACGGCTAGCGATGAAGAGACCCAGTACTTC
>TRBV10-2|TRBJ1-1|.|.
CASSPQGRDTEAFF
TGCGCCAGCAGTCCACAGGGCCGGGACACTGAAGCTTTCTTT
>TRBV5-8|TRBJ1-2|.|TRBD1
CASSPRDSYGYTF
TGTGCCAGCAGCCCACGGGACAGCTATGGCTACACCTTC
>TRBV2|TRBJ2-6|.|TRBD2
CATYSRDRETSGSVGANVLTF
TGTGCCACTTACAGCCGGGACAGGGAAACTAGCGGGAGTGTTGGGGCCAACGTCCTGACTTTC
>TRBV29-1|TRBJ2-7|once|TRBD2
CSVDGLAGAYEQYF
TGCAGCGTTGACGGACTAGCGGGGGCCTACGAGCAGTACTTC
>TRBV27|TRBJ2-3|.|TRBD2
CATTSAGITDTQYF
TGTGCCACCACATCAGCGGGGATCACAGATACGCAGTATTTT
>TRBV9|TRBJ2-7|.|TRBD1
CASSSLGTEGYEQYF
TGTGCCAGCAGCTCACTGGGGACAGAGGGATACGAGCAGTACTTC